This is a list of T cell receptor beta chains from one sample in a study of shared clonotypes between healthy human individuals. Clones were read by immunoSEQ multiplex PCR, and TCRdb kept only the in-frame ones, dropping some. Among 950,000 to 1,100,000 clones listed, more than 75% were seen once. The sequenced sample consisted of memory CD4+ T cells from PBMCs. The receptors were gathered from a man aged 18 to 35 in good health. Some clones in this sample may be carry-over from other donors' samples. CDR3s include the opening cysteine and the closing phenylalanine or tryptophan. The D gene is left open where the match is weak. Clone size is stated in some rows and not others, as once, few, many or a class when expanded.

abundance,v_gene,d_gene,j_gene,CDR3nt,CDR3aa
few,TRBV11-3,.,TRBJ1-3,TGTGCCAGCAGTTCCGGGGGAAACCCTGGAAACACCATATATTTT,CASSSGGNPGNTIYF
once,TRBV29-1,TRBD1,TRBJ1-1,TGCAGCGTTGGGACAGGGGCGTCGAGCACTGAAGCTTTCTTT,CSVGTGASSTEAFF
few,TRBV7-9,TRBD1,TRBJ2-2,TGTGCCAGCGTAAAGGGGGCGACAGGGGGCGCGAACACCGGGGAGCTGTTTTTT,CASVKGATGGANTGELFF
.,TRBV30,.,TRBJ1-6,TGTGCCTGGACGTCTTCACCCTATAATTCACCCCTCCACTTT,CAWTSSPYNSPLHF
.,TRBV19,.,TRBJ2-7,TGTGCCAGTAGTATTGGCACAGCTCCCTACGAGCAGTACTTC,CASSIGTAPYEQYF
.,TRBV5-1,.,TRBJ2-7,TGCGCCAGCAGCCTATCTCTAAGGGGGTCCTACGAGCAGTACTTC,CASSLSLRGSYEQYF
.,TRBV30,TRBD1,TRBJ1-1,TGTGCCTGGAGTGACTGGACAGGGGGCAACACTGAAGCTTTCTTT,CAWSDWTGGNTEAFF
.,TRBV28,.,TRBJ2-7,TGTGCCAGCAGTTTGGCCAGGGCCGAGCAGTACTTC,CASSLARAEQYF
.,TRBV30,.,TRBJ2-5,TGTGCCTGGCAGAGACTGGGGGAGACCCAGTACTTC,CAWQRLGETQYF
.,TRBV5-6,.,TRBJ2-7,TGTGCCAGCAGCCCCGGGGCAGGCCATGCCTCCTACGAGCAGTACTTC,CASSPGAGHASYEQYF
.,TRBV5-6,TRBD1,TRBJ1-2,TGTGCCAGCAGCTTGGATTTGGGACAGGTGAACTATGGCTACACCTTC,CASSLDLGQVNYGYTF
.,TRBV9,TRBD2,TRBJ2-1,TGTGCCAGCAGCGTGGGACTAGCGGGAGGGCCCGGGAATGAGCAGTTCTTC,CASSVGLAGGPGNEQFF
.,TRBV5-1,.,TRBJ1-1,TGCGCCAGCAGCTTGGAAAGGGTGGACACTGAAGCTTTCTTT,CASSLERVDTEAFF
.,TRBV7-2,.,TRBJ1-1,TGTGCCAGCAGCTGGGGGGGAGGTCTGACTGAAGCTTTCTTT,CASSWGGGLTEAFF
.,TRBV5-8,TRBD1,TRBJ1-5,TGTGCCAGCAGCTTGAGAACAGGGGGAACGCCCCAGCATTTT,CASSLRTGGTPQHF
once,TRBV4-3,.,TRBJ1-1,TGCGCCAGCAGCCAAGATTGGGGGGACACTGAAGCTTTCTTT,CASSQDWGDTEAFF
few,TRBV5-4,.,TRBJ2-7,TGTGCCAGCAGCTTGAGCGACGAGCAGTACTTC,CASSLSDEQYF
.,TRBV10-3,.,TRBJ2-7,TGTGCCATCAGTGAGTCTGGAGCCCGAAGCTCCTACGAGCAGTACTTC,CAISESGARSSYEQYF
.,TRBV5-1,.,TRBJ2-1,TGCGCCAGCAGCTTGGTGCGGAATGAGCAGTTCTTC,CASSLVRNEQFF
few,TRBV15,.,TRBJ2-7,TGTGCCACCAGCAGACAAAACTCCTACGAGCAGTACTTC,CATSRQNSYEQYF
few,TRBV28,.,TRBJ2-5,TGTGCCAGCACGAAAACCGGGCCTCAAGAGACCCAGTACTTC,CASTKTGPQETQYF
.,TRBV7-2,.,TRBJ2-1,TGTGCCAGCAGCTTATTGGGGCGGGTGGATGAGCAGTTCTTC,CASSLLGRVDEQFF
.,TRBV5-4,TRBD2,TRBJ2-7,TGTGCCAGCAGGTCTAGCGGGAGCCACGAGCAGTACTTC,CASRSSGSHEQYF
.,TRBV4-1,TRBD2,TRBJ2-1,TGCGCCAGCAGCCAAGGACTAGCGGGAGGCCCCTACAATGAGCAGTTCTTC,CASSQGLAGGPYNEQFF
.,TRBV6-1,.,TRBJ2-1,TGTGCCAGCAGACTACTAGTTTCGGTTTCTGAGCAGTTCTTC,CASRLLVSVSEQFF
.,TRBV5-8,.,TRBJ1-2,TGTGCCAGCAGCCGTCGGGGGGCGGCGGGCTATGGCTACACCTTC,CASSRRGAAGYGYTF
once,TRBV30,.,TRBJ2-5,TGTGCCTGGAGTGAAGATACCGTGGGGACCCAGTACTTC,CAWSEDTVGTQYF
.,TRBV6-4,TRBD2,TRBJ2-1,TGTGCCAGCAGTTACTCGAGGACTAGCGACAATGAGCAGTTCTTC,CASSYSRTSDNEQFF
.,TRBV9,.,TRBJ1-4,TGTGCCAGCAGCGTAGGTTGGAGGAACGAAAAGGAAAAACTGTTTTTT,CASSVGWRNEKEKLFF
.,TRBV29-1,.,TRBJ1-2,TGCAGCGTTGAAAGGAGGCAGGGTAGCTATGGCTACACCTTC,CSVERRQGSYGYTF
.,TRBV6-1,.,TRBJ1-2,TGTGCCAGCAGTGAAGCTAGCTCGGGAAACTATGGCTACACCTTC,CASSEASSGNYGYTF
.,TRBV28,.,TRBJ2-5,TGTGCCAGCAGTTTTCAGAGGGCGGGGGAGACCCAGTACTTC,CASSFQRAGETQYF
.,TRBV5-1,.,TRBJ1-3,TGCGCCAGCAGCTTGGCCGGGGCCGGGAGAGGAGAAAACACCATATATTTT,CASSLAGAGRGENTIYF
few,TRBV11-2,.,TRBJ2-1,TGTGCCAGCAGCTTAGCGACTACTTTCAATGAGCAGTTCTTC,CASSLATTFNEQFF
.,TRBV5-4,.,TRBJ2-3,TGTGCCAGCAGCCCCCCCGCAGGGGCCACAGATACGCAGTATTTT,CASSPPAGATDTQYF
.,TRBV5-1,.,TRBJ2-3,TGCGCCAGCAGCCCGGACGGAATTAGCACAGATACGCAGTATTTT,CASSPDGISTDTQYF
.,TRBV7-2,TRBD2,TRBJ2-5,TGTGCCAGCAGCAGCGGGGGGGAGACCCAGTACTTC,CASSSGGETQYF
.,TRBV19,.,TRBJ2-1,TGTGCCAGTAGTGGGGACATCAATGAGCAGTTCTTC,CASSGDINEQFF
once,TRBV11-2,.,TRBJ1-6,TGTGCCAGCAGCTCCCGTGTCGGGGATTCACCCCTCCACTTT,CASSSRVGDSPLHF
.,TRBV5-1,.,TRBJ2-3,TGCGCCAGCAGCTTGGTGGTAGGCCGATACACAGATACGCAGTATTTT,CASSLVVGRYTDTQYF
few,TRBV18,.,TRBJ2-5,TGTGCCAGCTCACCATCGGGACAAGAGGCCCAGTACTTC,CASSPSGQEAQYF
.,TRBV19,.,TRBJ1-5,TGTGCCAGTAGTATAGAGGGTAGTAGCAATCAGCCCCAGCATTTT,CASSIEGSSNQPQHF
.,TRBV6-5,.,TRBJ1-1,TGTGCCAGCAGTTACTCAAGAGGGGACACTGAAGCTTTCTTT,CASSYSRGDTEAFF
.,TRBV19,TRBD1,TRBJ2-5,TGTGCCAGTAGGGACCCCGGACAGGGGGCTGGAGAGACCCAGTACTTC,CASRDPGQGAGETQYF
.,TRBV5-6,.,TRBJ2-1,TGTGCCAGCAGCTTGGGGGTAGCGGAGTACTACAATGAGCAGTTCTTC,CASSLGVAEYYNEQFF
.,TRBV6-5,.,TRBJ2-7,TGTGCCAGCAGTTACCGAGGGTCAGTAGCCTACGAGCAGTACTTC,CASSYRGSVAYEQYF
.,TRBV5-1,.,TRBJ2-1,TGCGCCAGCAGGACCTTCGAGGGGTTCAATGAGCAGTTCTTC,CASRTFEGFNEQFF
.,TRBV29-1,TRBD1,TRBJ2-5,TGCAGCGTTGAAGTCGGGGCTTTACAGGGGTCGCCCAAAGAGACCCAGTACTTC,CSVEVGALQGSPKETQYF
.,TRBV5-6,TRBD1,TRBJ2-5,TGTGCCAGCAGTCCTGACAGGGGAGAGACCCAGTACTTC,CASSPDRGETQYF
.,TRBV7-3,.,TRBJ2-7,TGTGCCAGCAGCTTACCCGCTTTC,CASSLPAF
.,TRBV9,.,TRBJ1-5,TGTGCCAGCAGCGCACAGGGAAGTGGTCAGCCCCAGCATTTT,CASSAQGSGQPQHF
once,TRBV6-7,.,TRBJ1-1,TGTGCCAGCAGTCTAAGGCCCCCCACAGGGAACACTGAAGCTTTCTTT,CASSLRPPTGNTEAFF
.,TRBV7-2,TRBD1,TRBJ1-3,TGTGCCAGCAGCTTGCAGTCTCGGACAGGCTCTGGAAACACCATATATTTT,CASSLQSRTGSGNTIYF
.,TRBV6-6,TRBD1,TRBJ1-3,TGTGCCAGCAGTTCCGGACAGGACTCTGGAAACACCATATATTTT,CASSSGQDSGNTIYF
.,TRBV2,TRBD1,TRBJ1-4,TGTGCCAGCGGGGACAGGTCCGATTCTGGGAAACTGTTTTTT,CASGDRSDSGKLFF